The present entry profiles one T cell receptor beta chain with its context. It lacks a known antigen. Per-base qualities were not stored, and no clone one base away is much larger. The 39 donors, aged about 6 to 95 years, were systemically healthy Caucasian individuals from Russia. Ten milliliters of peripheral blood were drawn from each donor into EDTA-treated Vacutainer tubes. PBMCs were isolated by Ficoll-Paque density-gradient centrifugation, with at least 6 million obtained per sample. Trizol reagent was used to extract total RNA from the PBMCs, yielding at least 6 micrograms per sample. For every donor, flow cytometry on a PBMC aliquot measured the percentage of naive CD45RAhigh/CD27high T cells. Taken from the germline V gene, the CDR1 and CDR2 loops are SGHTA and FQGNSA. V and J lose 9 bases and 4 bases, and a span of 16 bases separates them. The CDR3 has 14 amino acids, counting the end cysteine and phenylalanine. Of the read, only the CDR3 DNA is kept; its 42 bases are in frame from base 1.

The library was obtained by 5' RACE. Instrument used: Illumina HiSeq 2500. A second PCR of about 6 to 11 cycles was performed with a sample-barcoded 5' primer and a J-beta primer mix. Each TCR beta cDNA molecule received a unique molecular identifier from a template-switch 5' adaptor carrying 12 random nucleotides. Each sample yielded at least 3 million CDR3-containing paired-end reads. All of the RNA was converted into first-strand cDNA using the Mint cDNA synthesis kit, with a TRBC-specific oligonucleotide serving as the primer. All cDNA was treated with uracil-DNA glycosylase and then went through a first 18-cycle PCR with the universal primers M1SS and BC2_uni_R. From the authors' description of their analysis: Normalization of each sample was performed by random selection of 1 million high-quality reads, each carrying a distinct molecular identifier. Instead of being binned into consensus sequences, reads with shared molecular identifiers were discarded. MiTCR, run with a Q25 quality threshold and the strictest error-elimination algorithm, handled CDR3 identification, clonotype clustering and error correction. Lower-bound total TCR beta diversity was estimated with a nonparametric unseen species model using Euler transformation. TCRdb itself trimmed the public reads at Q25 with fastp, ran MiXCR and retained productive beta chains. Identical CDR3 protein sequences are pooled into one entry, listed with their most common genes and DNA. TCRdb, not the authors, supplied the V and J calls. The sample table lists roughly 900,000 distinct CDR3 sequences, more than 25% of them with a count of one. The ten largest make up around 15% of the sample.

This specimen comes from a study of blood T cells in healthy people across ages (dated by TCRdb to between 2014 and 2016). Regarding the research as a whole: In model experiments, roughly one uniquely barcoded TCR beta cDNA molecule per two T cells was captured by template switching. To track age-related changes in TCR beta repertoire diversity, the study relied on deep sequencing normalized with unique cDNA molecular identifiers. The donors were divided into four age groups: young (average approximately 16 years), middle-aged (approximately 41), aged (approximately 62) and long-lived (around 80). To avoid experimental bias, donors of different ages were randomly spread across the sequencing lanes. The study analyzed two additional independent replicas of 1 million unique cDNA reads from the same blood draw for two donors, one aged 18 to 29 and one aged 80 or older.

Overall study outcomes, separate from this receptor: Estimates of total diversity from one million sequenced T cells were regarded as lower bounds and underestimates. The percentage of naive T cells measured by flow cytometry correlated strongly with observed TCR beta diversity. Observed TCR beta diversity per million T cells fell roughly linearly with age, and a significant reduction was already apparent by age approximately 40. Donor CMV infection status was unknown, potentially confounding age-related changes in expanded clonotypes. Compared with the aged group, more naive CD4+ T cells, fewer expanded clones and increased TCR diversity were shown by the long-lived group, suggesting age selection. Conclusive comparison of naive and antigen-experienced compartments was prevented by the profiling of bulk unsorted PBMCs.

The sequence links TRBV7-2 to TRBJ1-3; the D gene is unclear. This TCR was recovered from a woman aged 80 or over in good health. The sequenced material came from blood. The DNA sequence is as follows: TGTGCCAGTTCGACGGGCTCGGGGGGAAACACCATATATTTT. This translates into CASSTGSGGNTIYF.